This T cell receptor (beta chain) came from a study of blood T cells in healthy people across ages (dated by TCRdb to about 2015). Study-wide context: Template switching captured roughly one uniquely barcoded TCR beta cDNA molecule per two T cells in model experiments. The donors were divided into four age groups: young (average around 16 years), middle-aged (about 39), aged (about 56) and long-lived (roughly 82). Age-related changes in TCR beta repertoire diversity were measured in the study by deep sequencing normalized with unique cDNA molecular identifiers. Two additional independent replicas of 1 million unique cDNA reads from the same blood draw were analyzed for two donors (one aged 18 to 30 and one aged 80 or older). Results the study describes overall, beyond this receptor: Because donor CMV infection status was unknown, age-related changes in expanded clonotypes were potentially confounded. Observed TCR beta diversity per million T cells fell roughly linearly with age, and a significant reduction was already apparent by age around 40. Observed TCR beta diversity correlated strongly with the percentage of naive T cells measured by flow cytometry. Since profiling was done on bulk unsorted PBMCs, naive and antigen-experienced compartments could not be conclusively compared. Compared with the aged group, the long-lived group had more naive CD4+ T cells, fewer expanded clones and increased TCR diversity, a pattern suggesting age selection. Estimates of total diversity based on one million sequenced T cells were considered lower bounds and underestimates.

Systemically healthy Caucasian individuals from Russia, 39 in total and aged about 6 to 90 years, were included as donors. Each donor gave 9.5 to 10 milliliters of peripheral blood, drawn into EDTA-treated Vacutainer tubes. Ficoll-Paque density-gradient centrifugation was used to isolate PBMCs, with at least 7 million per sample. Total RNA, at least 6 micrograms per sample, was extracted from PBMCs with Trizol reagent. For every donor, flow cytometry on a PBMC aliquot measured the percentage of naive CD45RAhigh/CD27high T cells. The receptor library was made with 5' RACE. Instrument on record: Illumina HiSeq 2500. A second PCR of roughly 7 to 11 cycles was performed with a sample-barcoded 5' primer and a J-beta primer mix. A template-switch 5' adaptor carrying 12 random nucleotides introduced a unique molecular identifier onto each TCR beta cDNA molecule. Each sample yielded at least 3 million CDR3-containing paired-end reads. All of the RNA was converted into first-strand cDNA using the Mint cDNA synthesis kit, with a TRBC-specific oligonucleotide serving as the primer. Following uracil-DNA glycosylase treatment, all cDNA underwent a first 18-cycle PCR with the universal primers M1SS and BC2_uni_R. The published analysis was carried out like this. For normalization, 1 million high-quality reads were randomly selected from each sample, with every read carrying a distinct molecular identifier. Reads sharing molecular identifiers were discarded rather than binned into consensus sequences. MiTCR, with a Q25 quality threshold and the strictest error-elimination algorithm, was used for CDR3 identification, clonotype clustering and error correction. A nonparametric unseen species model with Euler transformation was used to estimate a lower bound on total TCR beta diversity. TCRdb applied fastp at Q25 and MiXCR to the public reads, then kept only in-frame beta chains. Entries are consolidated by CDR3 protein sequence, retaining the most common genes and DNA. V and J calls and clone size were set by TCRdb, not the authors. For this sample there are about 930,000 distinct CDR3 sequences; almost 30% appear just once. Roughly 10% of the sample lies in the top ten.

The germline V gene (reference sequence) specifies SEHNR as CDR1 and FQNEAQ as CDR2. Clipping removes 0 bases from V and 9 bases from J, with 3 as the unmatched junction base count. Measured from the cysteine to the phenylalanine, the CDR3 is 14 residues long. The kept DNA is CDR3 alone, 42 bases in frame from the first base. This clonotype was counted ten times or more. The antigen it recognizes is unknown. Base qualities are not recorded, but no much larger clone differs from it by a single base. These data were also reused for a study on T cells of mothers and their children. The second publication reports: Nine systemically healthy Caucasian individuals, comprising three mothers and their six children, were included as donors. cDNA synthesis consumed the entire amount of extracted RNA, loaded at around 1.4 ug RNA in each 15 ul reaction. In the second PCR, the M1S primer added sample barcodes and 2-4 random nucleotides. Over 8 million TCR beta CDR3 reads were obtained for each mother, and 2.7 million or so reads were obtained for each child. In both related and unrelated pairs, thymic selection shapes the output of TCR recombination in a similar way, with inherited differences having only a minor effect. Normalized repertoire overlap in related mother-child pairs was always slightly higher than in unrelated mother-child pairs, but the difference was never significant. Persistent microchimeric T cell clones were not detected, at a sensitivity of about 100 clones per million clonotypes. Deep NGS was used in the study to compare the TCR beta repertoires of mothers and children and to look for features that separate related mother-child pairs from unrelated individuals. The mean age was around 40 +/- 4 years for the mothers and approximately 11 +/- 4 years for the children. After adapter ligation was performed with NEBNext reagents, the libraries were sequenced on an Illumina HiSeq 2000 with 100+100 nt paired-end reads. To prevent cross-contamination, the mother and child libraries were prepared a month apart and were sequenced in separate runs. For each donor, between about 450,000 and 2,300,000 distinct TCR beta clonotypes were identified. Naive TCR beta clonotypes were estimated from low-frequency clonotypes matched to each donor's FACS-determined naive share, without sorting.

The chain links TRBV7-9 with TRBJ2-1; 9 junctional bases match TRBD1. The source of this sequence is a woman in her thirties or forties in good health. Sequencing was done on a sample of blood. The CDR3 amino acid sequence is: CASSLAGQGSEQFF. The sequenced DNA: TGTGCCAGCAGCTTAGCGGGACAGGGAAGTGAGCAGTTCTTC.